This TCR beta chain derives from a study of long-term antiretroviral therapy in people with HIV. A v3.0 immunoSEQ assay was performed at survey level. Produced via immunoSEQ multiplex PCR; TCRdb's table is partial and in-frame only. The sample consists of 20,000 or so clones, roughly 88% of them appearing once. Study-wide points: Following ART, diversity rose but still fell short of transplant donor controls.

Per the germline V gene, CDR1 is LNHDA and CDR2 is SQIVND (reference sequence). The CDR3 totals 14 residues. The V end was cut by 11 bases, the J end by 0 bases, with 13 bases between. Points on this clone: Its antigen is still unknown.

This TCR was sampled from a man aged 18 to 35 with HIV. The chain has TRBV19 and TRBJ2-2; D is perhaps TRBD1 (6 bases). The sample was unsorted PBMCs, taken 0.1 years before starting antiretroviral therapy. The CDR3 here is CAGQQGANTGELFF. CDR3 sequence (DNA): TGTGCCGGACAGCAGGGCGCGAACACCGGGGAGCTGTTTTTT.